This TCR beta chain stems from a study of T cell repertoires in cytomegalovirus infection. Overall study context: CMV infection and matching HLA type were both indicated by public TCR beta signatures. Overall study findings and caveats: The response measured ex vivo was dominated by TCR beta clonotypes (HLA-C-restricted and CMV-specific). Accumulated public TCR beta family frequency recognized individuals carrying CMV together with the relevant HLA.

The V segment lost 5 bases and the J segment 1 base; nucleotides outside the gene matches: 3. This CDR3 is 15 amino acids long. This clonotype was recorded many times. Antigen: not known. Via MiXCR, TCRdb re-called the reads, giving one row per CDR3 protein. The sample has about 260,000 distinct CDR3 sequences; roughly 13% are singletons. The TCR originated in a human donor in good health (CMV status not recorded). Some clones in this sample may be carry-over from other donors' samples. The sequencing input was PBMCs. The chain employs TRBV12-3 or TRBV12-4 and TRBJ1-5; TRBD1 matches 9 bases. The CDR3 protein is CASSQTGGSNQPQHF. The CDR3 DNA reads TGTGCCAGCAGTCAAACAGGGGGCAGCAATCAGCCCCAGCATTTT.